The 10 T cell receptor beta chains reported below all come from one sample, sequenced in a study of blood T cell repertoires in COVID-19. Clones were read by immunoSEQ multiplex PCR, and TCRdb kept only the in-frame ones, dropping some. The sample includes over 45,000 clones, about 86% of them seen just once. The specimen sequenced was peripheral blood. These receptor sequences come from a woman of 80 years or more with acute or convalescent COVID-19.

The gene calls are TRBV6-5 and TRBJ1-5; D gene uncertain. The CDR3 has 15 amino acids. V lost 3 bases to trimming and J lost 2 bases, with 11 bases between them. Germline V gene lookup returns CDR1 MNHEY and CDR2 SVGAGI. CDR3 coding DNA: TGTGCCAGCAGTTATGTGGGCCAGGGCAATCAGCCCCAGCATTTT. The encoded protein is CASSYVGQGNQPQHF.

This clone has just one count. The chain joins TRBV5-1 to TRBJ1-5; TRBD1 agrees at 7 bases. The CDR3 loop spans 15 amino acids. Unmatched junction bases numbered 4, after V lost 0 bases and J lost 4 bases. CDR1 SGHRS and CDR2 YFSETQ come from the germline V gene. This chain's CDR3 is CASSLEGAPNQPQHF. The DNA for the CDR3 is TGCGCCAGCAGCTTGGAGGGGGCCCCGAATCAGCCCCAGCATTTT.

This chain joins TRBV7-7 and TRBJ2-3; a possible D gene is TRBD2 (6 bases). Germline lookup yields CDR1 SSHAT and CDR2 FNYEAQ (reference sequence). V lost 5 bases to trimming and J lost 1 base, with 13 bases between them. The CDR3 is 15 amino acids. The CDR3 nucleotides read TGTGCCAGCAGCCGAGGAGGGGCAGGCACAGATACGCAGTATTTT. Translated: CASSRGGAGTDTQYF.

V and J are TRBV27 and TRBJ2-5, with D possibly being TRBD2 (5 bases). CDR1 is MNHEY and CDR2 is SMNVEV in the germline V gene (reference sequence). The CDR3 is 13 residues long. V was pared by 5 bases and J by 5 bases, with 12 bases between. The CDR3, as DNA: TGTGCCAGCAGTCCCCGAGGAGGCGAGACCCAGTACTTC. Its translation is CASSPRGGETQYF.

V usage is TRBV5-4 and J usage is TRBJ1-3; D is perhaps TRBD1 (5 bases). The CDR3 covers 13 residues. Per the germline V gene, CDR1 is SGHNT and CDR2 is YYREEE (reference sequence). The V gene lost 0 bases and the J gene lost 4 bases, with 5 bases spanning the gap. CDR3 amino acids: CASSLEGGNTIYF. DNA of the CDR3: TGTGCCAGCAGCTTGGAGGGGGGAAACACCATATATTTT.

The rearrangement joins TRBV2 to TRBJ2-2, with 7 nucleotides matching TRBD1. The CDR3 extends over 15 amino acids. CDR1 is SNHLY, CDR2 FYNNEI, per germline. V lost 4 bases and J lost 1; bases outside the gene matches: 3. The DNA for the CDR3 is TGTGCCAGCAGTGGACAGGGAAGGAACACCGGGGAGCTGTTTTTT. Translated, it gives CASSGQGRNTGELFF.

The chain employs TRBV7-9 and TRBJ2-3; 8 bases agree with TRBD1. Germline V gene sequence: CDR1 SEHNR, CDR2 FQNEAQ (reference sequence). V lost 1 base to trimming and J lost 2 bases; unmatched junction nucleotides: 5. The CDR3 consists of 16 residues. This chain's CDR3 is CASSLVSGGITDTQYF. CDR3 DNA: TGTGCCAGCAGCTTAGTGTCAGGGGGCATCACAGATACGCAGTATTTT.

This clone was detected only once. The V call is TRBV3-1 (or the pseudogene TRBV3-2), the J call TRBJ1-4, with TRBD1 identical over 8 bases. Germline CDR1 LGHDT, CDR2 YNNKEL (reference sequence). V was clipped by 3 bases and J by 8 bases; unmatched bases: 5. This CDR3 has 14 amino acids. The CDR3 is CASSQTGDVEKLFF. Here the CDR3 DNA reads TGTGCCAGCAGCCAGACAGGGGACGTAGAAAAACTGTTTTTT.

This clone was detected only once. The chain links TRBV19 to TRBJ1-4, with 7 bases fitting TRBD1. The CDR3 is made up of 14 amino acids. CDR1 LNHDA and CDR2 SQIVND come from the germline V gene (reference sequence). After removal of 5 bases from V and 4 bases from J, the junction contained 4 bases not matched to a gene. CDR3 region: CASSAGTDNEKLFF. The CDR3 coding sequence is TGTGCCAGTAGTGCCGGGACAGATAATGAAAAACTGTTTTTT.

The chain employs TRBV18 and TRBJ2-2, with D perhaps matching TRBD1 (6 bases). CDR3 length: 15 residues. Germline V gene lookup returns CDR1 KGHSH and CDR2 LQKENI. V shed 2 bases and J shed 1 base, with 8 bases lying between them. In DNA form, the CDR3 reads TGTGCCAGCTCACCATCAGGGGTGAACACCGGGGAGCTGTTTTTT. It is translated as CASSPSGVNTGELFF.